This T cell receptor beta chain was profiled in a study of cytomegalovirus exposure and HLA in healthy donors. Overall study findings and caveats: In a later analysis, first-cohort TCR clusters were found to tend to co-occur in the 130 or so validation repertoires.

The length of the CDR3 is 15 residues. The assay was immunoSEQ multiplex PCR, and TCRdb's table has in-frame clones only and misses some. The data contain roughly 260,000 clones, roughly 89% of them singletons. As to this clone: The antigen is not known.

The chain is built from TRBV1 and TRBJ1-4; TRBD1, the table's D call, lacks a check against the DNA. TRBV1 is a pseudogene. This receptor was identified in a man between 18 and 35 years old in good health and CMV-seronegative. The sequenced sample consisted of PBMCs. CDR3 sequence: CTSRGQGLANEKLFF. DNA of the CDR3: TGCACCAGCAGAGGTCAGGGGCTGGCTAATGAAAAACTGTTTTTT.